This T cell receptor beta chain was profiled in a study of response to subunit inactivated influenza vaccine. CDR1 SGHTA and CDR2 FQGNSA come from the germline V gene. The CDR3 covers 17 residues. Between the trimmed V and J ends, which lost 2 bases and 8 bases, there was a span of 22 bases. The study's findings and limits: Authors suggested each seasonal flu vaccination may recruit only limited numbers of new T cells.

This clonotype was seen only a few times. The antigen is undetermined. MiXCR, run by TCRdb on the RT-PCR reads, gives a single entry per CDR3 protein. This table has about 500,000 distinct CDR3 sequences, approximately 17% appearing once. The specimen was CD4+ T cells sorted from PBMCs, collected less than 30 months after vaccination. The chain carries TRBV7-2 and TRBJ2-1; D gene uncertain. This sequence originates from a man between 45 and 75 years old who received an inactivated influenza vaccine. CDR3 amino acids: CASSLTAVMAQTDEQFF. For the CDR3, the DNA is TGTGCCAGCAGCTTAACAGCAGTGATGGCCCAAACCGATGAGCAGTTCTTC.